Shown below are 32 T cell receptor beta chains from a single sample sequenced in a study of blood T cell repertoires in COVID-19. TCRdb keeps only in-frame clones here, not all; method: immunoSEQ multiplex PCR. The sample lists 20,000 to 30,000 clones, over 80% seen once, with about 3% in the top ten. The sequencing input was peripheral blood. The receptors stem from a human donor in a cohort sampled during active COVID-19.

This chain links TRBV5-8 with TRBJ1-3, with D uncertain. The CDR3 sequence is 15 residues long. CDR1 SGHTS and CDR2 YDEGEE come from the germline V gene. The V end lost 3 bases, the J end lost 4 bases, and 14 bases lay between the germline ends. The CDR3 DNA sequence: TGTGCCAGCAGCTGGGCAGCCGGGATAGGAAACACCATATATTTT. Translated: CASSWAAGIGNTIYF.

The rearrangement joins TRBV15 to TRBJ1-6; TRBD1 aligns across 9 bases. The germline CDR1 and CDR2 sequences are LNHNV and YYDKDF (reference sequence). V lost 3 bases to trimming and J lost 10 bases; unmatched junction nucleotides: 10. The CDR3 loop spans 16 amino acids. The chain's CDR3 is CATSREGTGTRSPLHF. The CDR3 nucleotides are TGTGCCACCAGCAGGGAGGGGACAGGGACGCGGTCACCCCTCCACTTT.

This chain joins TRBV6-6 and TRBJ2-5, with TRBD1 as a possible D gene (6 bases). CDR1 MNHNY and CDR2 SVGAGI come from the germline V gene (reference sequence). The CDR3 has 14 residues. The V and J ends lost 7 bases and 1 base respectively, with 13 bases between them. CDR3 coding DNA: TGTGCCAGCATAGACAGGCGGACCCAAGAGACCCAGTACTTC. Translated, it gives CASIDRRTQETQYF.

This CDR3 is CASSVFDTSSYEQYF. CDR3 bases: TGTGCCAGCAGCGTATTTGACACCTCATCGTACGAGCAGTACTTC. This chain uses TRBV9 with TRBJ2-7; D gene ambiguous. CDR3 length equals 15 residues. V lost 1 base, J lost 4 bases, and 15 bases lay in between. The germline V gene encodes CDR1 SGDLS and CDR2 YYNGEE.

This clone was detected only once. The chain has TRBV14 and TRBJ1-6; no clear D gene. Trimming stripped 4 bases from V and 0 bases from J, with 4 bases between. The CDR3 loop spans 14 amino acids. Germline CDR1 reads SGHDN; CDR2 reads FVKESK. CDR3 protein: CASSRSSYNSPLHF. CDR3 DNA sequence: TGTGCCAGCAGCCGTAGCTCCTATAATTCACCCCTCCACTTT.

The CDR3 spells CASSPQPIRPGYTF. The DNA for the CDR3 is TGTGCCAGCAGCCCCCAACCTATTCGTCCGGGCTACACCTTC. The chain uses TRBV14 and TRBJ1-2; D gene unclear. V was pared by 4 bases and J by 8 bases, with 17 bases between. Germline V gives CDR1 SGHDN, CDR2 FVKESK. The length of the CDR3 is 14 residues.

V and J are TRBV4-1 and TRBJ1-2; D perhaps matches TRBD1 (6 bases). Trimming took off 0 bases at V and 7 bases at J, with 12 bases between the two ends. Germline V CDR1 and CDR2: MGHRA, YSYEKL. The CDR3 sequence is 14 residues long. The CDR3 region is CASSQDGGGRGYTF. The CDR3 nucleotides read TGCGCCAGCAGCCAAGATGGGGGGGGCCGTGGCTACACCTTC.

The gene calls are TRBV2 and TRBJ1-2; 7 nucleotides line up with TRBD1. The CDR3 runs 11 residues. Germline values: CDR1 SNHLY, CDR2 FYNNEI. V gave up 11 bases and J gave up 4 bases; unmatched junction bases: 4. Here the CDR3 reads CARGQAYGYTF. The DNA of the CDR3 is TGTGCCCGCGGACAGGCCTATGGCTACACCTTC.

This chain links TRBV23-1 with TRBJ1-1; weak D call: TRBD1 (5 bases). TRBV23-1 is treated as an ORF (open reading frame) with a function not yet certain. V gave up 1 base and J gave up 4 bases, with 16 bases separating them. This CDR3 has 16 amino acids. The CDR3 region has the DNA TGCGCCAGCAGTCAATACGGGGCAGGGAGGGGCACTGAAGCTTTCTTT. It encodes CASSQYGAGRGTEAFF.

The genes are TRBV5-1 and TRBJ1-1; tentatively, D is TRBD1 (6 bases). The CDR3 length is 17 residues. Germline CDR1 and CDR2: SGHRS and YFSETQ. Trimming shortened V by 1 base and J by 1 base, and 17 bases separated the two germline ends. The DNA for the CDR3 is TGCGCCAGCAGCTTGCGGGGCGGGGGCACTGGGAACACTGAAGCTTTCTTT. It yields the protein CASSLRGGGTGNTEAFF.

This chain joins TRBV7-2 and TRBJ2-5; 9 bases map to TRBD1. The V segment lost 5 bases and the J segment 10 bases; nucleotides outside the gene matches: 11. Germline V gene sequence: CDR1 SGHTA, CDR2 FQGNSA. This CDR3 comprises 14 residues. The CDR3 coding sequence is TGTGCCAGCAGCCCGGACAGGGGAGGGGATGACCAGTACTTC. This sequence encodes CASSPDRGGDDQYF.

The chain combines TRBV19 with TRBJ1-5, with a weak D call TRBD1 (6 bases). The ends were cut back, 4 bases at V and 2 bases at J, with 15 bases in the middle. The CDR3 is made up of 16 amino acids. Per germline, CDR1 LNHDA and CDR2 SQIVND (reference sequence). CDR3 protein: CASSTVGNRGNQPQHF. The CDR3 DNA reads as TGTGCCAGTAGTACCGTTGGCAACAGGGGCAATCAGCCCCAGCATTTT.

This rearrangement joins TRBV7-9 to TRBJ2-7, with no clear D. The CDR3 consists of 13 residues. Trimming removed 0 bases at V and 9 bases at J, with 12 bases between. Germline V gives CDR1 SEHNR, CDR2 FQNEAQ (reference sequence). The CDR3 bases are TGTGCCAGCAGCTTAGCTAACCCCCCGGGGCAGTACTTC. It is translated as CASSLANPPGQYF.

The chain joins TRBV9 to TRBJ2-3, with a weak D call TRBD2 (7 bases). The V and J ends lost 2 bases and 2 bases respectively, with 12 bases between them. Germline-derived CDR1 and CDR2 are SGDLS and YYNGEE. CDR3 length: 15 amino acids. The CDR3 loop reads CASSVGGAPTDTQYF. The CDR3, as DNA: TGTGCCAGCAGCGTGGGGGGGGCTCCCACAGATACGCAGTATTTT.

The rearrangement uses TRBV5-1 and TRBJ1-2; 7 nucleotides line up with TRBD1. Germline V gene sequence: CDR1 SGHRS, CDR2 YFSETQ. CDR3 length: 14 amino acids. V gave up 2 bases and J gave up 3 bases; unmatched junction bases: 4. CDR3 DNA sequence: TGCGCCAGCAGCTTACAGGGGACCGACTATGGCTACACCTTC. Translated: CASSLQGTDYGYTF.

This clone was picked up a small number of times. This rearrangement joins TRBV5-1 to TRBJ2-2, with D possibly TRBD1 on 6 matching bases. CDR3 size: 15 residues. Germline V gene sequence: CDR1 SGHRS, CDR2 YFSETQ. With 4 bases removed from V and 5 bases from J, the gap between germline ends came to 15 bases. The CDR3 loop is CASSPRDKGTGELFF. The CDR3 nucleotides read TGCGCCAGCAGCCCCCGGGACAAGGGAACCGGGGAGCTGTTTTTT.

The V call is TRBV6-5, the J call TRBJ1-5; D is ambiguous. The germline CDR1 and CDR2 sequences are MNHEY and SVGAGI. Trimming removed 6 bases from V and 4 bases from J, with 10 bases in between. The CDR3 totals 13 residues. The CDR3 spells CASRGPLNQPQHF. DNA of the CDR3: TGTGCCAGCAGGGGCCCCTTGAATCAGCCCCAGCATTTT.

CDR3 bases: TGTGCCAGCAGAACCCAGGGGGTATCCGGGGAGCTGTTTTTT. As protein: CASRTQGVSGELFF. This chain links TRBV2 with TRBJ2-2, with TRBD1 matching 7 bases. CDR1 and CDR2 (germline): SNHLY, FYNNEI. The CDR3 is 14 amino acids. The J segment lost 6 bases and the V segment lost 6 bases, leaving 7 bases of the junction unmatched.

The CDR3 nucleotides are TGTGCCAGCAGCTTGGGGCAAGATACGCAGTATTTT. This translates into CASSLGQDTQYF. V usage is TRBV11-3 and J usage is TRBJ2-3; D is perhaps TRBD1 (5 bases). CDR1 and CDR2 (germline): SGHNT, YENEEA. V was trimmed by 3 bases and J by 5 bases, leaving 6 bases between them. The CDR3 length is 12 residues.

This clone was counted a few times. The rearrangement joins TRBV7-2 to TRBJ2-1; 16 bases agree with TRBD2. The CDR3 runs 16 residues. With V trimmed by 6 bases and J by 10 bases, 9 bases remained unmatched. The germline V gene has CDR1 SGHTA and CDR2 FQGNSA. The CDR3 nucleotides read TGTGCCAGCAGAGATGGGACTAGCGGGGGGGCCAAAGAGCAGTTCTTC. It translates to CASRDGTSGGAKEQFF.

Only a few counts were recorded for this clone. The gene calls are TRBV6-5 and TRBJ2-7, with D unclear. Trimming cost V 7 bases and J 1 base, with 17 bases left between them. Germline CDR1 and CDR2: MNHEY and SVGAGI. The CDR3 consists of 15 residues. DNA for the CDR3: TGTGCCAGCATCAAGATTAGTCCGGTTTCCTACGAGCAGTACTTC. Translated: CASIKISPVSYEQYF.

The CDR3 is CASSSRGRYGYTF. CDR3 in DNA: TGTGCCAGCAGTAGCAGGGGGAGGTATGGCTACACCTTC. The gene calls are TRBV6-5 and TRBJ1-2; 7 nucleotides line up with TRBD1. V was clipped by 5 bases and J by 5 bases; unmatched bases: 5. The CDR3 spans 13 residues. Germline assignment: CDR1 MNHEY and CDR2 SVGAGI.

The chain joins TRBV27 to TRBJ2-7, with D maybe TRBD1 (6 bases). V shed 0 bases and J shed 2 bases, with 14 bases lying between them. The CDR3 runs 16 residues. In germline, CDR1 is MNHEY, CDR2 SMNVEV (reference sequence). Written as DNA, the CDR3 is TGTGCCAGCAGTTTATCTCCAGGGGCCCTACCCTACGAGCAGTACTTC. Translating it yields CASSLSPGALPYEQYF.

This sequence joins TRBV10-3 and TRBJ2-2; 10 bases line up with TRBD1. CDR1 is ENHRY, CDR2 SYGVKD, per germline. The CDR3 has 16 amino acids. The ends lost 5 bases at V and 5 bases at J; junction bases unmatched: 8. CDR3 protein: CAISKDPGQGTGELFF. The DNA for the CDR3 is TGTGCCATCAGTAAGGACCCGGGACAGGGGACCGGGGAGCTGTTTTTT.

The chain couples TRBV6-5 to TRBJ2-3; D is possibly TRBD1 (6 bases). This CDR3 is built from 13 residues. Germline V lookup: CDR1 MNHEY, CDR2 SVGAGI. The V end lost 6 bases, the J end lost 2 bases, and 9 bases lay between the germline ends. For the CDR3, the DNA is TGTGCCAGCAGCTCAGGGGACACAGATACGCAGTATTTT. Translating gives CASSSGDTDTQYF.

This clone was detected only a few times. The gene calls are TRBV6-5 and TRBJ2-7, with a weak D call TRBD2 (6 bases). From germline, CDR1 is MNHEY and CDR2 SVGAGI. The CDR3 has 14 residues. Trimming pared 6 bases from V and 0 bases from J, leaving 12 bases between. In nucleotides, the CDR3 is TGTGCCAGCAGGCGGGGCGCTAGCTCCTACGAGCAGTACGTC. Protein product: CASRRGASSYEQYV.

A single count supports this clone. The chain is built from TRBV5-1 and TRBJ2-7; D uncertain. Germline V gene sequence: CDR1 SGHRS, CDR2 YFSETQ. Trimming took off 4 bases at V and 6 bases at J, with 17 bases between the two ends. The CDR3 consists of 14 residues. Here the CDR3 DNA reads TGCGCCAGCAGCAGATTAGCCGCCGGCTCCGAGCAGTACGTC. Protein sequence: CASSRLAAGSEQYV.

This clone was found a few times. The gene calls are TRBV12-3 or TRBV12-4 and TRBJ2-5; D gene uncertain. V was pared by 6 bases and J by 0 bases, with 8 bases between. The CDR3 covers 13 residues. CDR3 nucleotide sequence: TGTGCCAGCAGAGAGTCGTACCAAGAGACCCAGTACTTC. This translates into CASRESYQETQYF.

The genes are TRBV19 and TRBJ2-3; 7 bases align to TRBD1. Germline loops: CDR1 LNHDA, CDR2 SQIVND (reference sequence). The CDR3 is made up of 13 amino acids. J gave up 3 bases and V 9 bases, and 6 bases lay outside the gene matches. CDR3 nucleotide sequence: TGTGCCAGCAACAGGGGCTTAACAGATACGCAGTATTTT. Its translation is CASNRGLTDTQYF. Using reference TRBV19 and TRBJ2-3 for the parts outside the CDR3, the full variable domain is DGGITQSPKYLFRKEGQNVTLSCEQNLNHDAMYWYRQDPGQGLRLIYYSQIVNDFQKGDIAEGYSVSREKKESFPLTVTSAQKNPTAFYLCASNRGLTDTQYFGPGTRLTVL.

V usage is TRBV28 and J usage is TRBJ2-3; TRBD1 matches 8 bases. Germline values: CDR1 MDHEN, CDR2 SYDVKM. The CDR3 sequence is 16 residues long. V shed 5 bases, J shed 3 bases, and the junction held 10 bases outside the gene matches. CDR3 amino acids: CASSQQGAGETDTQYF. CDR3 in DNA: TGTGCCAGCAGTCAGCAGGGGGCAGGGGAGACAGATACGCAGTATTTT.

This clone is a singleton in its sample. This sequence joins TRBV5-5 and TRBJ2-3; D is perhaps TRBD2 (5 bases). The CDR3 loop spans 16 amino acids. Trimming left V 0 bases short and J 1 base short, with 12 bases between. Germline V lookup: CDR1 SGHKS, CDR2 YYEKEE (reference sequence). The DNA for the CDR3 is TGTGCCAGCAGCTTGGGGGCCCTAGCAGGCACAGATACGCAGTATTTT. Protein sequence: CASSLGALAGTDTQYF.

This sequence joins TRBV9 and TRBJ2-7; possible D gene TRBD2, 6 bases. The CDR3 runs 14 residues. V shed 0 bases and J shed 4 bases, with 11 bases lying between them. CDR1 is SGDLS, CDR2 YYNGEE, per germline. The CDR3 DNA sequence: TGTGCCAGCAGCGTAGGGGCGGGGACGTACGAGCAGTACTTC. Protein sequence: CASSVGAGTYEQYF.